These T cell receptor beta chains were read from a single sample in a study of T cell responses to AZD1222 COVID-19 vaccine. Data came from immunoSEQ multiplex PCR; TCRdb stores just in-frame clones and leaves some out. Altogether over 110,000 clones are present, about 90% being singletons, with the ten largest covering 1.6%. This specimen was peripheral blood, taken 28 days after the second AZD1222 dose. These receptors were taken from an adult who received the AZD1222 COVID-19 vaccine. CDR3s include the opening cysteine and the closing phenylalanine or tryptophan. The order of the fields is V gene, J gene, CDR3 protein.

V gene: TRBV18
J gene: TRBJ2-1
CDR3 protein: CASSRATNEQFF

V gene: TRBV6-2/TRBV6-3
J gene: TRBJ2-5
CDR3 protein: CASSQLAGGRDAQYF

V gene: TRBV7-2
J gene: TRBJ2-7
CDR3 protein: CASSLAAGPTYEQYF

V gene: TRBV6-5
J gene: TRBJ2-4
CDR3 protein: CASSYQGGWYF

V gene: TRBV30
J gene: TRBJ1-2
CDR3 protein: CAWSVLGGPNYGYTF

V gene: TRBV13
J gene: TRBJ2-2
CDR3 protein: CASSSRAYTGELFF

V gene: TRBV12-3/TRBV12-4
J gene: TRBJ1-5
CDR3 protein: CASSPTGNQPQHF

V gene: TRBV10-3
J gene: TRBJ2-5
CDR3 protein: CAISGTGGLETQYF

V gene: TRBV7-8
J gene: TRBJ2-2
CDR3 protein: CASSPTGQGNVSGLRRELFF

V gene: TRBV11-2
J gene: TRBJ1-1
CDR3 protein: CASSFPGVLIEAFF

V gene: TRBV27
J gene: TRBJ1-6
CDR3 protein: CASSLTGVDNSPLHF

V gene: TRBV5-1
J gene: TRBJ2-3
CDR3 protein: CASSLSSTDTQYF

V gene: TRBV19
J gene: TRBJ2-4
CDR3 protein: CASSIAGRGIQNIQYF

V gene: TRBV18
J gene: TRBJ1-1
CDR3 protein: CASSLMDRQNTEAFF

V gene: TRBV18
J gene: TRBJ1-1
CDR3 protein: CASSPGTQNTEAFF

V gene: TRBV12-3/TRBV12-4
J gene: TRBJ1-1
CDR3 protein: CASGPRNTEAFF

V gene: TRBV28
J gene: TRBJ2-1
CDR3 protein: CASTLFGTGSFEQFF

V gene: TRBV12-3/TRBV12-4
J gene: TRBJ2-7
CDR3 protein: CASSLQHYEQYF

V gene: TRBV14
J gene: TRBJ2-3
CDR3 protein: CASSQDQSWAATTDTQYF

V gene: TRBV25-1
J gene: TRBJ1-1
CDR3 protein: CASSDTEAFF

V gene: TRBV4-2
J gene: TRBJ1-1
CDR3 protein: CASSQLEGLNTEAFF

V gene: TRBV2
J gene: TRBJ2-2
CDR3 protein: CASTGTGGRHGELFF

V gene: TRBV6-5
J gene: TRBJ1-4
CDR3 protein: CASSYTGREKLFF

V gene: TRBV5-1
J gene: TRBJ2-2
CDR3 protein: CASSPASGGADTGELFF

V gene: TRBV19
J gene: TRBJ1-5
CDR3 protein: CASSIGGVPSEQPQHF

V gene: TRBV11-3
J gene: TRBJ2-1
CDR3 protein: CASSLGGSSRDEQFF

V gene: TRBV18
J gene: TRBJ1-2
CDR3 protein: CASSRQDYGYTF

V gene: TRBV6-2/TRBV6-3
J gene: TRBJ2-2
CDR3 protein: CASSYRRTSGTGELFF

V gene: TRBV19
J gene: TRBJ1-2
CDR3 protein: CATSKLGHYGYTF

V gene: TRBV7-2
J gene: TRBJ1-6
CDR3 protein: CASSSFGQGRSPLHF

V gene: TRBV7-8
J gene: TRBJ2-7
CDR3 protein: CASSLVDRSSYEQYF

V gene: TRBV7-9
J gene: TRBJ1-1
CDR3 protein: CASSLVGDSHHTEAFF

V gene: TRBV6-5
J gene: TRBJ1-5
CDR3 protein: CASSYSLDQPQHF

V gene: TRBV30
J gene: TRBJ1-2
CDR3 protein: CAWSASSGGNTF

V gene: TRBV19
J gene: TRBJ1-1
CDR3 protein: CASSPPGRANTEAFF

V gene: TRBV7-2
J gene: TRBJ1-1
CDR3 protein: CASNPQPGMNTEAFF

V gene: TRBV7-8
J gene: TRBJ1-2
CDR3 protein: CASSRGTGVGGYTF

V gene: TRBV6-5
J gene: TRBJ2-1
CDR3 protein: CASSTLAGGYDEQFF

V gene: TRBV30
J gene: TRBJ1-1
CDR3 protein: CAWRRTGVEAFF

V gene: TRBV7-8
J gene: TRBJ1-1
CDR3 protein: CASSLYDGNTEAFF

V gene: TRBV15
J gene: TRBJ2-7
CDR3 protein: CATSKTPTAYEQYF

V gene: TRBV4-3
J gene: TRBJ2-5
CDR3 protein: CASSQEGTSGRETQYF

V gene: TRBV30
J gene: TRBJ1-2
CDR3 protein: CAWSVDSSRGYTF

V gene: TRBV6-5
J gene: TRBJ1-5
CDR3 protein: CASRRGHSSNQPQHF

V gene: TRBV18
J gene: TRBJ2-3
CDR3 protein: CASSATSSGRAGNTQYF

V gene: TRBV7-8
J gene: TRBJ1-3
CDR3 protein: CASSLGQGANAGNTIYF

V gene: TRBV24-1
J gene: TRBJ1-1
CDR3 protein: CATSGMGSQGPFF

V gene: TRBV6-5
J gene: TRBJ1-2
CDR3 protein: CASSPSRDGDYGYTF

V gene: TRBV6-6
J gene: TRBJ2-7
CDR3 protein: CASSLTGGGSYEQYF